One T cell receptor (beta chain) is described in this entry. Its antigen is currently unknown. The CDR3 totals 10 residues. V dropped 4 bases and J dropped 14 bases, with 14 bases sitting between them. Germline assignment: CDR1 SQVTM and CDR2 ANQGSEA. The data were taken from a study of T cells in Graves' hyperthyroidism and ophthalmopathy. Looking at the study overall: Specimen type is peripheral blood, collected at initial diagnosis prior to any treatment. General study points: In validation, the model predicted ophthalmopathy. These predictions came a median roughly 6.5 months before onset.

The CDR3 regions of TCR beta were amplified from RNA transcripts. First-round RT-PCR of the TCR CDR3 relied on the HTBI primer set. TCRdb re-derived calls from the multiplex PCR reads in MiXCR, one entry per CDR3 protein. The data contain 600,000 or so distinct CDR3 sequences, approximately 15% of them singletons. The study excluded patients with uncontrolled infection, other autoimmune disease, pregnancy or lactation. This receptor was identified in a woman in her late teens or twenties with Graves' ophthalmopathy. V gene TRBV29-1 combines with J gene TRBJ1-2, with D perhaps TRBD1 (5 bases). Sequencing used blood. CDR3 sequence: CSVAREAGTF. CDR3 nucleotides: TGCAGCGTTGCCAGGGAGGCGGGTACCTTC.